This T cell receptor (beta chain) was observed in a study of blood T cell repertoires in COVID-19. Study context: Sources were T cells, B-cell-depleted T cells, or PBMCs; the material itself was cDNA or gDNA.

Authors' analysis steps: Cell counts per sample came from amplifying reference gene primers. Profiling relied on immunoSEQ multiplex PCR, and the TCRdb table lists in-frame clones only, not all of them. Clone size and V and J calls were adopted from that table, with D and trimming inferred from the DNA. The profile shows around 38,000 clones, around 90% of them singletons. This TCR was recovered from a man in his 70s with acute or convalescent COVID-19. Sequenced input: peripheral blood.

The DNA of the CDR3 is TGTGCCAGCAGTTACGGACGGGACACCGATAGGGATCAGCCCCAGCATTTT. Its protein product is CASSYGRDTDRDQPQHF. This sequence joins TRBV6-2 or TRBV6-3 and TRBJ1-5, with D possibly being TRBD1 (6 bases). Germline CDR1 MNHEY, CDR2 SVGEGT. V was cut by 2 bases and J by 5 bases, with 19 bases left in between. This CDR3 has 17 amino acids.